This T cell receptor beta chain originates from a study of CD8+ T cells in alopecia areata. Study information: Each day, treated patients took oral tofacitinib twice, at 5 to 10 mg per dose. Tofacitinib continued for 6 to 18 months and was then withheld for 6 months. Study results and caveats: Sequenced scalp T cells also include alphabeta T cells resident in normal skin. Higher clonality than in normal scalp was seen in lesional scalp, especially alopecia totalis/universalis.

RNA extraction was followed by reverse transcription into cDNA, which acted as the sequencing template. Only in-frame clones appear in the TCRdb table, and some are missing; sequencing was by immunoSEQ multiplex PCR. The profile shows 150,000 to 200,000 clones, approximately 56% of them singletons. CDR1 and CDR2 (germline): SQVTM, ANQGSEA. The CDR3 has 12 amino acids. Trimming stripped 7 bases from V and 6 bases from J, with 16 bases between. This clone was counted between two and nine times. Its antigen remains unknown. The TCR sequence derives from a human donor with alopecia areata. V and J are TRBV29-1 and TRBJ2-7; D possibly matches TRBD1 or TRBD2 (5 bases each). This material consisted of CD4+ T cells sorted from blood, taken at week 0. The CDR3 DNA reads TGCAGCGCCGTCCGGGACGGTTTCGAGCAGTACTTC. Translating gives CSAVRDGFEQYF.